Below are 11 T cell receptor beta chains sequenced from a single sample in a study of T cells in women clearing cervical HPV infection. Only in-frame clones appear in the TCRdb table, and some are missing; sequencing was by immunoSEQ multiplex PCR. In all, the sample yields under 50,000 clones. Sequences were obtained from blood buffy coat. These receptors were obtained from a woman between 18 and 75 years old with a cervical HPV16 infection that either progressed to CIN3+ or cleared (not recorded which).

In regard to this clone: The read stops 3 residues short of the end of the CDR3; the missing end is completed from the germline J gene. The chain uses TRBV12-5 and TRBJ2-5; possible D gene TRBD1, 6 bases. The V end was cut by 1 base, the J end by 5 bases, with 8 bases between. CDR3 size: 13 residues. Germline V gene data show CDR1 as LGHNT and CDR2 as FRNRAP. CDR3 amino acids: CASGLEGVETQYF. The CDR3 DNA, read in part, is TGTGCTAGTGGTTTGGAGGGGGTTGAGACC.

Turning to this clone: The sequenced fragment ends 3 residues before the CDR3 boundary, so the rest is inferred from the germline J gene. This chain links TRBV6-2 or TRBV6-3 with TRBJ2-5, with 8 positions matching TRBD2. Per the germline V gene, CDR1 is MNHEY and CDR2 is SVGEGT. The CDR3 covers 17 residues. V lost 2 bases to trimming and J lost 5 bases; unmatched junction nucleotides: 13. This CDR3 reads CASSYGLAGTEGETQYF. The covered CDR3 bases are TGTGCCAGCAGTTACGGACTAGCTGGTACTGAAGGGGAGACC.

As regards this clone: The read halts 3 residues ahead of the CDR3 end, with the missing end drawn from the germline J gene. The V call is TRBV19, the J call TRBJ2-7; 7 bases fit TRBD1. Germline V gene data show CDR1 as LNHDA and CDR2 as SQIVND (reference sequence). The CDR3 length is 16 residues. Losses at the gene ends were 6 bases for V and 5 bases for J; bases not matched to a gene: 16. CDR3 bases read: TGTGCCAGTAGCAAGGACACGGGACAGAGGGCTCACGAG. It translates to CASSKDTGQRAHE. The entire CDR3 protein reads CASSKDTGQRAHEQYF.

Worth noting for this clone: Read coverage stops 3 residues before the CDR3 terminus; the germline J gene supplies the remainder. This sequence joins TRBV28 and TRBJ2-7; unclear D gene. Trimming took 3 bases from V and 4 from J, leaving 13 bases between them. CDR3 size: 14 residues. Germline V gene lookup returns CDR1 MDHEN and CDR2 SYDVKM. The sequenced CDR3 bases are TGTGCCAGCAGTTTCCATAGCCGATTATACGAG. Its translation: CASSFHSRLYE. The CDR3 as a whole reads CASSFHSRLYEQYF.

Turning to this clone: The read comes to an end 3 residues before the CDR3 does, leaving the germline J gene to fill in the end. This chain uses TRBV7-2 with TRBJ2-3; possible D gene TRBD2, 7 bases. The CDR3 length is 14 residues. The V end was cut by 5 bases, the J end by 2 bases, with 11 bases between. CDR1 SGHTA and CDR2 FQGNSA come from the germline V gene. The DNA read from the CDR3 is TGTGCCAGCAGCCCCGGGGGGCCCACAGATACG. This sequence encodes CASSPGGPTDT. The full CDR3 protein is CASSPGGPTDTQYF.

A word on this clone: The read finishes 3 residues shy of the CDR3 end, and the germline J gene is used to complete it. The J gene is TRBJ2-4, the V gene TRBV20-1; D is possibly TRBD1 or TRBD2 (5 bases each). The CDR3 covers 14 residues. CDR1 and CDR2 (germline): DFQATT, SNEGSKA (reference sequence). Trimming took off 5 bases at V and 7 bases at J, with 18 bases between the two ends. CDR3 region: CSASRQSGINIQYF. Incomplete CDR3 DNA: TGCAGTGCTTCCCGACAGTCCGGGATTAACATT.

On this clone itself: Read data end 3 residues before the CDR3 end; the end is taken from the germline J gene. The chain uses TRBV19 and TRBJ2-1; 10 nucleotides agree with TRBD1. CDR3 length equals 16 residues. Per the germline V gene, CDR1 is LNHDA and CDR2 is SQIVND (reference sequence). The V and J ends lost 8 bases and 9 bases, in that order; junction bases with no gene match: 16. The covered CDR3 bases are TGTGCCAGTGGCGGTCGGGACAGGGGACCAGGGGGTGAG. It is translated as CASGGRDRGPGGE. The CDR3 in its entirety is CASGGRDRGPGGEQFF.

The CDR3 bases that were read are TGTGCCAGCAGTGAGGACAGGGGCGTTTCACCG. This translates into CASSEDRGVSP. The entire CDR3 sequence reads CASSEDRGVSPLFF. V is TRBV2 and J is TRBJ2-2, with 9 bases fitting TRBD1. Read data end 3 residues before the CDR3 end; the end is taken from the germline J gene. This CDR3 region has 14 residues. CDR1 is SNHLY and CDR2 is FYNNEI in the germline V gene.

Concerning this clone: Coverage ceases 3 residues before the CDR3 finishes, and the germline J gene fills in the end. This sample also contains other DNA sequences that code for the same CDR3. V and J are TRBV18 and TRBJ1-3, with D perhaps TRBD1 (6 bases). V was pared by 3 bases and J by 0 bases, with 9 bases between. Germline CDR1 and CDR2: KGHSH and LQKENI. The CDR3 runs 15 residues. The CDR3 bases that were read are TGTGCCAGCTCACCCGGACAGAGCTCTGGAAACACC. Its translation is CASSPGQSSGNT. The entire CDR3 is CASSPGQSSGNTIYF.

In the case of this clone: The read gets to within 3 residues of the CDR3 end, and the germline J gene fills in the rest. This chain joins TRBV7-9 and TRBJ2-7; TRBD1 aligns across 7 bases. Germline V lookup: CDR1 SEHNR, CDR2 FQNEAQ (reference sequence). Germline trimming cut 3 bases from V and 2 bases from J; bases unmatched to any gene: 7. The CDR3 spans 15 residues. The CDR3 loop is CASSFQGVHPYEQYF. The DNA read from the CDR3 is TGTGCCAGCAGCTTCCAGGGGGTGCACCCCTACGAG.

As concerns this clone: Coverage ceases 3 residues before the CDR3 finishes, and the germline J gene fills in the end. The rearrangement links TRBV7-3 to TRBJ2-2; 7 bases fit TRBD1. The CDR3 has 16 residues. Germline lookup yields CDR1 SGHTA and CDR2 FQGTGA. J gave up 1 base and V 1 base, and 3 bases lay outside the gene matches. CDR3: CASSLMGQLNTGELFF. CDR3 DNA, as far as it was read: TGTGCCAGCAGCTTAATGGGACAGTTGAACACCGGGGAG.